The 14 T cell receptor beta chains given below trace back to one sample, sequenced in a study of shared clonotypes between healthy human individuals. Clones were sequenced by immunoSEQ multiplex PCR, and TCRdb holds only the in-frame ones, with some missing. The sample consists of hundreds of thousands of clones, about four fifths of them appearing once. The specimen sequenced was PBMCs. These receptors were collected from a woman in her thirties or forties in good health. Some clones in this sample may be carry-over from other donors' samples.

The V call is TRBV7-2, the J call TRBJ1-5; weak D call: TRBD1 (5 bases). Germline CDR1 reads SGHTA; CDR2 reads FQGNSA. The ends were cut back, 5 bases at V and 3 bases at J, with 11 bases in the middle. The CDR3 runs to 14 residues. CDR3 region: CASSRDWANQPQHF. The CDR3 DNA sequence: TGTGCCAGCAGCAGGGACTGGGCCAATCAGCCCCAGCATTTT.

The chain joins TRBV2 to TRBJ1-4; D is possibly TRBD1 (6 bases). CDR1 is SNHLY, CDR2 FYNNEI, per germline. V shed 3 bases and J shed 2 bases, with 13 bases lying between them. This CDR3 is 16 amino acids long. The CDR3 bases are TGTGCCAGCAGTGACCGGGACATCGGGACTAATGAAAAACTGTTTTTT. This codes for CASSDRDIGTNEKLFF.

Concerning this clone: A much larger clonotype is one base distant, so this may be a read error. The sample has other DNA sequences that encode this CDR3 too. The rearrangement joins TRBV7-2 to TRBJ1-5; D is ambiguous. Germline V lookup: CDR1 SGHTA, CDR2 FQGNSA. V shed 1 base and J shed 6 bases, with 4 bases lying between them. The CDR3 consists of 12 residues. The CDR3 DNA is TGTGCCAGCAGCTTAGGGGGTCAGCCCCAGCATTTT. Its translation: CASSLGGQPQHF.

The chain recombines TRBV2 with TRBJ2-3; D is unclear. CDR3 length equals 14 residues. Germline assignment: CDR1 SNHLY and CDR2 FYNNEI. Trimming stripped 6 bases from V and 4 bases from J, with 14 bases between. The CDR3 region is CASRVDGAADTQYF. The CDR3 DNA reads TGTGCCAGCAGGGTCGACGGAGCCGCAGATACGCAGTATTTT.

The chain combines TRBV2 with TRBJ2-2, with 7 bases aligning to TRBD1. V gave up 4 bases and J gave up 6 bases; unmatched junction bases: 8. This CDR3 has 15 residues. Germline V CDR1 and CDR2: SNHLY, FYNNEI. This CDR3 reads CASSVVQGFSGELFF. CDR3 bases: TGTGCCAGCAGTGTAGTACAGGGGTTTTCCGGGGAGCTGTTTTTT.

The chain joins TRBV4-1 to TRBJ2-2; 7 positions match TRBD1. V shed 3 bases and J 0 bases; nucleotides not matched to a gene: 1. Germline V lookup: CDR1 MGHRA, CDR2 YSYEKL. The CDR3 loop spans 15 amino acids. In DNA, the CDR3 is TGCGCCAGCAGCCACGGGACAGCGAACACCGGGGAGCTGTTTTTT. This encodes CASSHGTANTGELFF.

The chain uses TRBV7-3 and TRBJ2-2, with no clear D. There are 14 residues in the CDR3. V was clipped by 5 bases and J by 1 base, with 8 bases between them. Germline lookup yields CDR1 SGHTA and CDR2 FQGTGA. CDR3 sequence (DNA): TGTGCCAGCAGCCCAACGGGGAACACCGGGGAGCTGTTTTTT. Protein sequence: CASSPTGNTGELFF.

The rearrangement uses TRBV27 and TRBJ2-1; a possible D gene is TRBD1 (6 bases). V was clipped by 6 bases and J by 2 bases, with 14 bases between them. The CDR3 spans 15 residues. Germline V gene data show CDR1 as MNHEY and CDR2 as SMNVEV (reference sequence). The CDR3 nucleotides read TGTGCCAGCAGGTTTAACAGGGACCCCTACAATGAGCAGTTCTTC. Translating gives CASRFNRDPYNEQFF.

This clone was observed many times. The gene calls are TRBV30 and TRBJ1-2, with D possibly TRBD1 on 5 matching bases. The CDR3 is 13 residues long. In germline, CDR1 is GTSNPN, CDR2 SVGIG (reference sequence). V was clipped by 0 bases and J by 5 bases, with 10 bases between them. For the CDR3, the DNA is TGTGCCTGGAGTGTACAGGCGGAGTATGGCTACACCTTC. It codes for CAWSVQAEYGYTF.

The genes are TRBV4-1 and TRBJ1-1, with 10 bases identical to TRBD1. V lost 4 bases, J lost 0 bases, and 2 bases stayed unmatched. Per germline, CDR1 MGHRA and CDR2 YSYEKL. The CDR3 length is 15 residues. This CDR3 is CASSPGQGMNTEAFF. CDR3 in DNA: TGCGCCAGCAGCCCGGGACAGGGGATGAACACTGAAGCTTTCTTT.

The chain recombines TRBV29-1 with TRBJ1-2; no clear D. The CDR3 is made up of 15 amino acids. The V gene lost 2 bases and the J gene lost 0 bases, with 13 bases spanning the gap. Germline loops: CDR1 SQVTM, CDR2 ANQGSEA. In DNA, the CDR3 is TGCAGCGTTGAAACCCCAGTACCTTCTAACTATGGCTACACCTTC. Amino acid sequence: CSVETPVPSNYGYTF.

This clone was recorded a few times. CDR3 bases: TGTGCCAGCAGCACGAGGACGGGGTCCGAGACCCAGTACTTC. Translating it yields CASSTRTGSETQYF. The chain is built from TRBV5-6 and TRBJ2-5; TRBD2 might be the D (5 bases). From germline, CDR1 is SGHDT and CDR2 YYEEEE. Between the trimmed V and J ends, which lost 4 bases and 5 bases, there was a span of 15 bases. The CDR3 extends over 14 amino acids.

The V and J genes are TRBV28 and TRBJ1-5, with a tentative D call TRBD1 (6 bases). V dropped 5 bases and J dropped 2 bases, with 13 bases sitting between them. The germline V gene has CDR1 MDHEN and CDR2 SYDVKM. There are 15 residues in the CDR3. CDR3 protein: CASSLRAGGNQPQHF. Written as DNA, the CDR3 is TGTGCCAGCAGTCTTCGGGCAGGGGGCAATCAGCCCCAGCATTTT. Full variable domain (remainder filled in from reference TRBV28 and TRBJ1-5): DVKVTQSSRYLVKRTGEKVFLECVQDMDHENMFWYRQDPGLGLRLIYFSYDVKMKEKGDIPEGYSVSREKKERFSLILESASTNQTSMYLCASSLRAGGNQPQHFGDGTRLSIL.

The chain links TRBV5-5 to TRBJ1-5; D gene unclear. Trimming took off 4 bases at V and 9 bases at J, with 17 bases between the two ends. CDR1 is SGHKS and CDR2 is YYEKEE in the germline V gene (reference sequence). CDR3 length: 14 amino acids. CDR3 DNA: TGTGCCAGCAGCATTGAGGTACTTATCAGGCCCCAGCATTTT. This translates into CASSIEVLIRPQHF.